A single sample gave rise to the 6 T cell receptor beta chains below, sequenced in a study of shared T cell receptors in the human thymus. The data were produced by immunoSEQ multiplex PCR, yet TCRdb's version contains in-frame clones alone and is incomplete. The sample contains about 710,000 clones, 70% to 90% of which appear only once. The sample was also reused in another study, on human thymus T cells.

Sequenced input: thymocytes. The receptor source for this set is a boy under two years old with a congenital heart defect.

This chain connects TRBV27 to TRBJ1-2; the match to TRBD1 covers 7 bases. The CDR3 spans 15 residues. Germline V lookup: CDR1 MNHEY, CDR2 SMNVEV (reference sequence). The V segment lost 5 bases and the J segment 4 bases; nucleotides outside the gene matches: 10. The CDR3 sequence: CASSKDTGAPYGYTF. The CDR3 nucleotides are TGTGCCAGCAGTAAAGATACAGGGGCCCCCTATGGCTACACCTTC.

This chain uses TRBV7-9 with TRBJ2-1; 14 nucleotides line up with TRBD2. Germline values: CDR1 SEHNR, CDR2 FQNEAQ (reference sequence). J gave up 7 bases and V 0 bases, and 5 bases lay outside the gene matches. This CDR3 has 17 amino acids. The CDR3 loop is CASSLATSGRVGNEQFF. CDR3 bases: TGTGCCAGCAGCTTAGCGACTAGCGGGAGGGTTGGGAATGAGCAGTTCTTC.

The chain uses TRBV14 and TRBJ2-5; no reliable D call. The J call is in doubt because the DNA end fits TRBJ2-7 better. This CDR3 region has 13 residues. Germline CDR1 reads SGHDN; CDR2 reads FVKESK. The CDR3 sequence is CASSPRRSYEQYF. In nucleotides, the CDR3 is TGTGCCAGCAGCCCCCGCAGGTCATACGAGCAGTACTTC.

The DNA for the CDR3 is TGTGCCAGCAGTGCTAACTCCTACGAGCAGTACTTC. Its translation: CASSANSYEQYF. This chain joins TRBV2 and TRBJ2-7; D is unclear. Germline lookup yields CDR1 SNHLY and CDR2 FYNNEI. Trimming cost V 4 bases and J 0 bases, with 4 bases left between them. The CDR3 is 12 residues long.

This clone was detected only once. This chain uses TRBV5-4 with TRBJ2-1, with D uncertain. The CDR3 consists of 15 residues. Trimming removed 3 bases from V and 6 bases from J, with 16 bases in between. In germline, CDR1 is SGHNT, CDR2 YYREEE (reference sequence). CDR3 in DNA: TGTGCCAGCAGCTCAGGTGTCCGCGCCCCCAATGAGCAGTTCTTC. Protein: CASSSGVRAPNEQFF.

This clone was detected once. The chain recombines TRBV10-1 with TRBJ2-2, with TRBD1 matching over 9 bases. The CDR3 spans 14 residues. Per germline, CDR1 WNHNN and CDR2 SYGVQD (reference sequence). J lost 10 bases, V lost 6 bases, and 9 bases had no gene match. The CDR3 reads CASRTGTGSLELFF. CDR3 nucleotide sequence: TGCGCCAGCAGAACCGGGACAGGGTCCCTGGAGCTGTTTTTT.